What follows are 13 T cell receptor beta chains derived from one specimen sequenced in a study of blood T cell repertoires in COVID-19 (dated by TCRdb to about 2020). The library was obtained by the immunoSEQ multiplex PCR assay. The clones in this table, taken by TCRdb from immuneACCESS, are in-frame only. Not every clone is retained; where verified, under half of the shortfall comes from an unresolved V gene, and the cause of the rest is unknown. The sample records roughly 160,000 clones, roughly 84% of which are singletons. About a tenth of the sample is in the top ten clones. Sequenced sample: peripheral blood. The receptors come from a man between 70 and 80 years old with active or convalescent COVID-19.

The rearrangement links TRBV5-1 to TRBJ2-7; D perhaps matches TRBD1 (6 bases). Germline lookup yields CDR1 SGHRS and CDR2 YFSETQ. The CDR3 has 14 residues. Between the trimmed V and J ends, which lost 2 bases and 5 bases, there was a span of 14 bases. DNA for the CDR3: TGCGCCAGCAGCTTAGGGGGTTCGATCAACGAGCAGTACTTC. Encoded protein: CASSLGGSINEQYF.

V and J are TRBV19 and TRBJ1-5, with TRBD1 matching over 9 bases. V dropped 8 bases and J dropped 0; count of bases not matched to a gene: 8. In germline, CDR1 is LNHDA, CDR2 SQIVND (reference sequence). The CDR3 spans 16 residues. The CDR3 DNA is TGTGCCAGTGAAAGGACAGGGGACTATAGCAATCAGCCCCAGCATTTT. Translated, it gives CASERTGDYSNQPQHF.

The rearrangement uses TRBV9 and TRBJ2-2, with 7 bases identical to TRBD1. CDR1 and CDR2 from the germline V gene are SGDLS and YYNGEE. Trimming cost V 2 bases and J 0 bases; bases outside gene matches: 10. The CDR3 runs 18 residues. CDR3 nucleotide sequence: TGTGCCAGCAGCGTGCTACCGGGACAGACGTCGAACACCGGGGAGCTGTTTTTT. Amino acids: CASSVLPGQTSNTGELFF.

V and J are TRBV19 and TRBJ2-7; 11 bases are a match to TRBD1. CDR1 and CDR2 from the germline V gene are LNHDA and SQIVND (reference sequence). The ends lost 5 bases at V and 3 bases at J; junction bases unmatched: 3. The CDR3 totals 14 residues. DNA for the CDR3: TGTGCCAGTAGTCCAGGGACAGGGGGCTACGAGCAGTACTTC. Its protein product is CASSPGTGGYEQYF.

The CDR3, as DNA: TGCAGCGTTGATGTGCCTTACGAGAACTATGGCTACACCTTC. It codes for CSVDVPYENYGYTF. The chain joins TRBV29-1 to TRBJ1-2; D remains unclear. Germline CDR1 SQVTM, CDR2 ANQGSEA. CDR3 size: 14 residues. Trimming took off 3 bases at V and 2 bases at J, with 13 bases between the two ends. Complete variable domain (other parts from reference TRBV29-1 and TRBJ1-2): SAVISQKPSRDICQRGTSLTIQCQVDSQVTMMFWYRQQPGQSLTLIATANQGSEATYESGFVIDKFPISRPNLTFSTLTVSNMSPEDSSIYLCSVDVPYENYGYTFGSGTRLTVV.

V is TRBV29-1 and J is TRBJ1-4; D remains unclear. CDR3 size: 13 residues. The germline V gene has CDR1 SQVTM and CDR2 ANQGSEA. V lost 4 bases and J lost 8, with 14 bases in between. This CDR3 reads CSVGEREGEKLFF. The CDR3 nucleotides read TGCAGCGTTGGGGAGAGGGAAGGGGAAAAACTGTTTTTT.

The rearrangement links TRBV5-1 to TRBJ1-1; D is unresolved. Trimming pared 1 base from V and 4 bases from J, leaving 11 bases between. Germline CDR1 SGHRS, CDR2 YFSETQ. This CDR3 has 14 residues. CDR3 sequence (DNA): TGCGCCAGCAGCTTGATCTCAGGCCTCACTGAAGCTTTCTTT. This sequence encodes CASSLISGLTEAFF.

This chain joins TRBV27 and TRBJ2-2, with D possibly being TRBD1 (6 bases). V lost 5 bases and J lost 3, with 13 bases in between. Per germline, CDR1 MNHEY and CDR2 SMNVEV (reference sequence). The CDR3 covers 15 residues. Here the CDR3 reads CASSIQQGYTGELFF. The CDR3 DNA is TGTGCCAGCAGTATTCAACAGGGCTACACCGGGGAGCTGTTTTTT.

The chain uses TRBV5-1 and TRBJ2-6, with 7 bases fitting TRBD1. The CDR3 is made up of 18 amino acids. The V and J ends lost 3 bases and 0 bases, in that order; junction bases with no gene match: 9. Germline V CDR1 and CDR2: SGHRS, YFSETQ. As DNA, the CDR3 is TGCGCCAGCAGCTCAAGGACAGGTGCCCACTCTGGGGCCAACGTCCTGACTTTC. Its translation: CASSSRTGAHSGANVLTF.

The rearrangement uses TRBV29-1 and TRBJ1-2, with a possible D match to TRBD1 (6 bases). CDR3 length: 11 residues. Looked up from germline, CDR1 is SQVTM and CDR2 is ANQGSEA. Trimming left V 5 bases short and J 4 bases short, with 8 bases between. The CDR3 loop is CSVFRGYGYTF. The CDR3 DNA follows: TGCAGCGTTTTCAGGGGCTATGGCTACACCTTC.

V gene TRBV6-6 combines with J gene TRBJ2-3, with D perhaps TRBD2 (5 bases). There are 14 residues in the CDR3. Germline V CDR1 and CDR2: MNHNY, SVGAGI (reference sequence). Trimming stripped 4 bases from V and 4 bases from J, with 12 bases between. CDR3 sequence (DNA): TGTGCCAGCAGTTTCGGACTCGGGGCAGATACGCAGTATTTT. Its protein is CASSFGLGADTQYF.

This chain joins TRBV7-2 and TRBJ2-1, with 13 positions matching TRBD2. The CDR3 length is 15 residues. V shed 5 bases and J 12 bases; nucleotides not matched to a gene: 10. The germline gives CDR1 SGHTA, CDR2 FQGNSA. CDR3 protein: CASSPGTSGTTVQFF. The CDR3 DNA sequence: TGTGCCAGCAGCCCGGGGACTAGCGGGACTACCGTGCAGTTCTTC.

V is TRBV2 and J is TRBJ2-7, with TRBD1 matching over 7 bases. V lost 4 bases, J lost 2 bases, and 2 bases stayed unmatched. Germline V gene data show CDR1 as SNHLY and CDR2 as FYNNEI. The CDR3 consists of 13 residues. The CDR3 DNA is TGTGCCAGCAGTGGGACAGGTACCTACGAGCAGTACTTC. Its protein product is CASSGTGTYEQYF.